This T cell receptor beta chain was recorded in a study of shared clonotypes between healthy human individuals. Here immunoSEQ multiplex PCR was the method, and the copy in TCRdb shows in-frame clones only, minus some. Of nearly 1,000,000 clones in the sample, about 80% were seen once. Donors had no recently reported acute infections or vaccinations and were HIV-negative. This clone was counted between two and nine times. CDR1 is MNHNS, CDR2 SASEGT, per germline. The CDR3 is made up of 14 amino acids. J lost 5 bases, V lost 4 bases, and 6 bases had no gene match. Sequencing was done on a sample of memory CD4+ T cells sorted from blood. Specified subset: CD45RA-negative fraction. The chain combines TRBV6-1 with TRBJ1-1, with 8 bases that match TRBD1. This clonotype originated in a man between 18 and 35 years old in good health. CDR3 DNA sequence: TGTGCCAGCAGTGCATTACAGGGGGGAACTGAAGCTTTCTTT. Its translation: CASSALQGGTEAFF.